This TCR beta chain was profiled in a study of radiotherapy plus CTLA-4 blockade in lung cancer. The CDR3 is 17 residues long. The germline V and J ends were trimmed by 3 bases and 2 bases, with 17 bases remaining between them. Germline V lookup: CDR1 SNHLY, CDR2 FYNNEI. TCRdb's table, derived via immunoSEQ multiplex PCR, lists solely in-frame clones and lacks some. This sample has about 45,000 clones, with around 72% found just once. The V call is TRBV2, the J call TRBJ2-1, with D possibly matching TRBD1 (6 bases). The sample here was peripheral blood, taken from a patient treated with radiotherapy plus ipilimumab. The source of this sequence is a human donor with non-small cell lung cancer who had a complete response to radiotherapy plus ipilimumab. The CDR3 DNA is TGTGCCAGCAGTGATGACGCAGGGACAAATACCTACAATGAGCAGTTCTTC. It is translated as CASSDDAGTNTYNEQFF.